This T cell receptor (beta chain) was documented in a study of blood T cell repertoires in COVID-19. Across the study: Spain, Italy and the United States supplied samples that represented acute and convalescent COVID-19.

Per the germline V gene, CDR1 is MNHEY and CDR2 is SMNVEV (reference sequence). Trimming took off 3 bases at V and 5 bases at J, with 10 bases between the two ends. This CDR3 is 13 amino acids long. Per the study methods: Reference gene primer amplification yielded estimated nucleated cell counts. Profiling relied on immunoSEQ multiplex PCR, and the TCRdb table lists in-frame clones only, not all of them. Clonal size and the V and J genes are those of that table, whereas D and trimming came from the DNA. Here the sample spans tens of thousands of clones, 89% being singletons. The chain combines TRBV27 with TRBJ1-2; D is possibly TRBD1 (6 bases). Sequenced input: peripheral blood. The sequence was obtained from a man in his 70s with active or convalescent COVID-19. The CDR3 sequence is CASSFNTGYGYTF. In nucleotides, the CDR3 is TGTGCCAGCAGTTTCAATACAGGGTATGGCTACACCTTC.